A single TCR beta chain is shown here with its context. Its antigen is undetermined. The sample comes from a study of cytomegalovirus exposure and HLA in healthy donors. The PCR employed 60 Vbeta primers together with 13 Jbeta primers. The data were produced by immunoSEQ multiplex PCR, yet TCRdb's version contains in-frame clones alone and is incomplete. This table holds roughly 200,000 clones, roughly 85% found once. Those who donated were healthy bone marrow donors. Trimming shortened V by 5 bases and J by 1 base, and 8 bases separated the two germline ends. The CDR3 consists of 13 residues. Germline loops: CDR1 SEHNR, CDR2 FQNEAQ (reference sequence). General study results and limits: Excluded: some indistinguishable V segments such as TRBV6-2 and TRBV6-3.

This chain connects TRBV7-9 to TRBJ1-1; D ambiguous. What was sequenced was PBMCs. This TCR came from a woman aged 50 to 60 in good health and CMV-seronegative. As DNA, the CDR3 is TGTGCCAGCAGCCCGGCGGAGAACACTGAAGCTTTCTTT. Its translation: CASSPAENTEAFF.